The 10 T cell receptor beta chains below all came from one sample that was sequenced in a study of response to subunit inactivated influenza vaccine. TCRdb reprocessed the RT-PCR reads with MiXCR, giving one entry per CDR3 protein. Altogether almost 600,000 distinct CDR3 sequences are present, approximately 14% being singletons, with the ten largest covering more than 9.5%. The sequences come from PBMCs from blood, collected roughly 12 days after vaccination. The source is a man in his fifties or sixties who received an inactivated influenza vaccine.

This chain links TRBV25-1 with TRBJ2-3; TRBD2 matches 9 bases. With 0 bases clipped from V and 2 bases from J, the junction kept 6 bases outside the gene matches. This CDR3 spans 17 amino acids. Looked up from germline, CDR1 is MGHDK and CDR2 is SYGVNS. The CDR3 bases are TGTGCCAGCAGTGAATATAGCGGGGGCTGGAACACAGATACGCAGTATTTT. It specifies CASSEYSGGWNTDTQYF.

In DNA form, the CDR3 reads TGTGCCAGCAGCCGAACACAGGGGCCTCTCTGGAATGAGCAGTTCTTC. This gives the protein CASSRTQGPLWNEQFF. The chain uses TRBV7-8 and TRBJ2-1; 7 bases line up with TRBD1. This CDR3 comprises 16 residues. The germline V gene encodes CDR1 SGHVS and CDR2 FQNEAQ. With V trimmed by 5 bases and J by 7 bases, 14 bases remained unmatched.

Turning to this clonotype: This may be a read error: a much more frequent sequence differs by one nucleotide. The chain carries TRBV5-1 and TRBJ2-1; 11 nucleotides match TRBD2. The CDR3 has 19 amino acids. The germline gives CDR1 SGHRS, CDR2 YFSETQ. Trimming cost V 4 bases and J 3 bases; bases outside gene matches: 15. CDR3 residues: CASSPAGTSGIPSYNEQFF. The CDR3 DNA sequence: TGCGCCAGCAGCCCGGCAGGGACTAGCGGAATACCAAGCTACAATGAGCAGTTCTTC.

This clonotype appeared many times. J is TRBJ2-7 and V is TRBV12-3 or TRBV12-4, with D possibly TRBD1 on 6 matching bases. The V end was cut by 5 bases, the J end by 2 bases, with 10 bases between. The CDR3 length is 13 residues. The CDR3 spells CASSARDTYEQYF. CDR3 DNA: TGTGCCAGCAGTGCCCGGGACACCTACGAGCAGTACTTC.

This clonotype was picked up a small number of times. The rearrangement links TRBV9 to TRBJ2-5, with 8 nucleotides matching TRBD2. The CDR3 is 15 residues long. With V trimmed by 4 bases and J by 7 bases, 12 bases remained unmatched. Germline V CDR1 and CDR2: SGDLS, YYNGEE. CDR3 amino acids: CASSPRAGVIGTQYF. Here the CDR3 DNA reads TGTGCCAGCAGCCCAAGAGCGGGAGTGATTGGGACCCAGTACTTC. Supplemented by reference TRBV9 and TRBJ2-5, the full variable domain reads DSGVTQTPKHLITATGQRVTLRCSPRSGDLSVYWYQQSLDQGLQFLIQYYNGEERAKGNILERFSAQQFPDLHSELNLSSLELGDSALYFCASSPRAGVIGTQYFGPGTRLLVL.

This clonotype was recorded a few times. The chain combines TRBV12-3 or TRBV12-4 with TRBJ2-7; 8 positions agree with TRBD2. The V segment lost 5 bases and the J segment 4 bases; nucleotides outside the gene matches: 13. There are 16 residues in the CDR3. In DNA, the CDR3 is TGTGCCAGCAGTCACTCCGGGACTAGGAGTAAGTACGAGCAGTACTTC. Translation: CASSHSGTRSKYEQYF.

This clonotype was detected a few times. An end of the junction does not agree with germline; a read error may underlie this. This chain joins TRBV5-1 and TRBJ1-4, with TRBD1 as a possible D gene (5 bases). Germline values: CDR1 SGHRS, CDR2 YFSETQ. The CDR3 totals 15 residues. Written as DNA, the CDR3 is TGTGCCAGCAGCTGGGCTGAGGGGCGCCGAGAAAAACTGTTTTTT. It yields the protein CASSWAEGRREKLFF.

This clonotype was observed a single time. The chain combines TRBV24-1 with TRBJ2-1; no definite D call. There are 12 residues in the CDR3. Germline CDR1 and CDR2: KGHDR and SFDVKD. The V end was cut by 0 bases, the J end by 12 bases, with 8 bases between. CDR3 amino acids: CATSDLHWVQFF. CDR3 coding DNA: TGTGCCACCAGTGATTTGCACTGGGTGCAGTTCTTC.

This chain connects TRBV7-2 to TRBJ1-1, with TRBD1 matching 7 bases. Trimming took 8 bases from V and 1 from J; bases not matched to a gene: 4. The CDR3 spans 13 residues. The germline gives CDR1 SGHTA, CDR2 FQGNSA. CDR3 bases: TGTGCCAGCGTGGGACAGAGGAACACTGAAGCTTTCTTT. Its translation: CASVGQRNTEAFF.

This clonotype was counted only a few times. CDR3 residues: CAIGRTDSLEQYF. The CDR3 DNA reads as TGTGCCATCGGACGCACAGATTCCCTCGAGCAGTACTTC. V is TRBV10-3 and J is TRBJ2-7, with unresolved D. V was pared by 8 bases and J by 6 bases, with 17 bases between. Germline CDR1 reads ENHRY; CDR2 reads SYGVKD. CDR3 length equals 13 residues.